These 22 T cell receptor beta chains originate from one sample sequenced in a study of beta chain features in type 1 diabetes. Study results and caveats: Patients with Type 1 diabetes showed moderately but significantly shorter TCRB CDR3s in all four CD4+ subsets.

The isolated RNA, all of it, was reverse transcribed, so expressed TCRB transcripts were what got sequenced. Here immunoSEQ multiplex PCR was the method, and the copy in TCRdb shows in-frame clones only, minus some. The table shows hundreds of thousands of clones, with roughly 13% occurring only once. Their antigens are not known. Material: naive CD4+ T cells from blood. The receptors were gathered from a man aged 18 to 30 with type 1 diabetes.

This clone was seen only a few times. Additional DNA sequences in this sample encode the identical CDR3. The gene calls are TRBV18 and TRBJ1-1; no firm D call. The CDR3 contains 14 residues. The V gene lost 0 bases and the J gene lost 0 bases, with 5 bases spanning the gap. Germline V gives CDR1 KGHSH, CDR2 LQKENI. The CDR3 protein is CASSPPSVNTEAFF. CDR3 DNA sequence: TGTGCCAGCTCACCACCGTCAGTGAACACTGAAGCTTTCTTT.

This chain connects TRBV6-4 to TRBJ2-3; D is possibly TRBD2 (6 bases). The V and J ends lost 6 bases and 10 bases respectively, with 17 bases between them. CDR1 is MRHNA and CDR2 is SNTAGT in the germline V gene. The CDR3 loop spans 13 amino acids. CDR3 DNA: TGTGCCAGCAGCGGAGAAGGAGGGGAGGCGCAGTATTTT. This translates into CASSGEGGEAQYF.

The chain has TRBV5-1 and TRBJ1-2; 10 bases are a match to TRBD1. V was clipped by 6 bases and J by 5 bases; unmatched bases: 7. CDR3 length equals 14 residues. CDR1 is SGHRS, CDR2 YFSETQ, per germline. CDR3 amino acids: CASTPGQGNYGYTF. CDR3 nucleotides: TGCGCCAGCACTCCGGGACAGGGGAATTATGGCTACACCTTC. Looking up the rest from reference TRBV5-1 and TRBJ1-2 gives the full variable domain: KAGVTQTPRYLIKTRGQQVTLSCSPISGHRSVSWYQQTPGQGLQFLFEYFSETQRNKGNFPGRFSGRQFSNSRSEMNVSTLELGDSALYLCASTPGQGNYGYTFGSGTRLTVV.

This clone turned up a few times. The chain links TRBV30 to TRBJ1-2; possibly TRBD1 for D (6 bases). The CDR3 loop spans 13 amino acids. The germline V and J ends were trimmed by 2 bases and 4 bases, with 11 bases remaining between them. Germline V gene data show CDR1 as GTSNPN and CDR2 as SVGIG (reference sequence). The CDR3 here is CAWSHPGAYGYTF. CDR3 nucleotide sequence: TGTGCCTGGAGTCATCCAGGGGCCTATGGCTACACCTTC.

The chain employs TRBV6-5 and TRBJ1-1; D possibly corresponds to TRBD1 (6 bases). The CDR3 is 14 amino acids. Germline V lookup: CDR1 MNHEY, CDR2 SVGAGI. Trimming took off 5 bases at V and 5 bases at J, with 15 bases between the two ends. The CDR3 DNA reads TGTGCCAGCAGTCAGGATAACAGGGAAACTGAAGCTTTCTTT. This translates into CASSQDNRETEAFF.

The chain joins TRBV15 to TRBJ2-5, with 7 bases identical to TRBD1. This CDR3 has 17 amino acids. Germline assignment: CDR1 LNHNV and CDR2 YYDKDF (reference sequence). The V and J ends lost 3 bases and 4 bases, in that order; junction bases with no gene match: 14. The CDR3 DNA sequence: TGTGCCACCAGCAGCTTACGAGGACGAACAGGGGCAGAGACCCAGTACTTC. This gives the protein CATSSLRGRTGAETQYF.

There are a few counts of this clone. The junction shows a germline mismatch at one end, possibly a read error. The sample contains more than one DNA sequence encoding this CDR3. The chain employs TRBV29-1 and TRBJ2-7; 9 bases map to TRBD1. Germline loops: CDR1 SQVTM, CDR2 ANQGSEA. This CDR3 comprises 13 residues. The chain's CDR3 is CSVEGQGLYEQYF. The CDR3 DNA is TGCAGCGTGGAAGGACAGGGGTTATACGAGCAGTACTTC.

The chain carries TRBV7-2 and TRBJ2-5, with 8 bases matching TRBD2. After removal of 8 bases from V and 5 bases from J, the junction contained 4 bases not matched to a gene. This CDR3 region has 12 residues. Germline values: CDR1 SGHTA, CDR2 FQGNSA. CDR3 nucleotides: TGTGCCAGCCGGGGGGGCCTGGAGACCCAGTACTTC. Translating it yields CASRGGLETQYF.

This clone has only a few counts. The rearrangement uses TRBV15 and TRBJ1-2; D gene unclear. V dropped 1 base and J dropped 4 bases, with 13 bases sitting between them. Germline V gives CDR1 LNHNV, CDR2 YYDKDF (reference sequence). The CDR3 sequence is 15 residues long. The CDR3 spells CATSRARVETYGYTF. The CDR3 region has the DNA TGTGCCACCAGCAGAGCACGGGTCGAAACCTATGGCTACACCTTC.

V and J are TRBV19 and TRBJ1-1; D not certain. V was cut by 3 bases and J by 1 base, with 9 bases left in between. The germline V gene encodes CDR1 LNHDA and CDR2 SQIVND (reference sequence). This CDR3 is built from 14 residues. The CDR3 sequence is CASSIFSSNTEAFF. DNA for the CDR3: TGTGCCAGTAGTATTTTCAGTTCGAACACTGAAGCTTTCTTT. The full variable domain, rest sourced from reference TRBV19 and TRBJ1-1, is DGGITQSPKYLFRKEGQNVTLSCEQNLNHDAMYWYRQDPGQGLRLIYYSQIVNDFQKGDIAEGYSVSREKKESFPLTVTSAQKNPTAFYLCASSIFSSNTEAFFGQGTRLTVV.

This clone was seen more than once but under ten times. The chain uses TRBV20-1 and TRBJ2-1, with D unresolved. CDR1 and CDR2 (germline): DFQATT, SNEGSKA (reference sequence). Trimming left V 5 bases short and J 8 bases short, with 7 bases between. The CDR3 is 10 amino acids. Here the CDR3 DNA reads TGCAGTGCTGGTACCCATGAGCAGTTCTTC. It is translated as CSAGTHEQFF.

The chain is built from TRBV5-1 and TRBJ2-3, with TRBD1 identical over 9 bases. This CDR3 is built from 16 residues. V was clipped by 1 base and J by 3 bases; unmatched bases: 6. The germline V gene has CDR1 SGHRS and CDR2 YFSETQ. CDR3 DNA: TGCGCCAGCAGCTTGCCGGGACAGGGTCTAACAGATACGCAGTATTTT. This sequence encodes CASSLPGQGLTDTQYF. Complete variable domain (other parts from reference TRBV5-1 and TRBJ2-3): KAGVTQTPRYLIKTRGQQVTLSCSPISGHRSVSWYQQTPGQGLQFLFEYFSETQRNKGNFPGRFSGRQFSNSRSEMNVSTLELGDSALYLCASSLPGQGLTDTQYFGPGTRLTVL.

The chain is built from TRBV2 and TRBJ1-6; D unclear. The CDR3 length is 10 residues. Germline assignment: CDR1 SNHLY and CDR2 FYNNEI. Trimming pared 4 bases from V and 10 bases from J, leaving 2 bases between. Here the CDR3 DNA reads TGTGCCAGCAGTGTGTCACCCCTCCACTTT. This gives the protein CASSVSPLHF.

This clone occurred a few times. CDR3 region: CASRLRSTTNEKLFF. CDR3 coding DNA: TGTGCCAGCAGGTTACGAAGCACAACTAATGAAAAACTGTTTTTT. The J gene is TRBJ1-4, the V gene TRBV27; D is undetermined. The germline V gene encodes CDR1 MNHEY and CDR2 SMNVEV (reference sequence). Trimming removed 6 bases from V and 0 bases from J, with 11 bases in between. CDR3 length: 15 residues.

The rearrangement uses TRBV4-1 and TRBJ1-2; 7 nucleotides match TRBD1. Per germline, CDR1 MGHRA and CDR2 YSYEKL. The J segment lost 3 bases and the V segment lost 0 bases, leaving 16 bases of the junction unmatched. The CDR3 is 19 residues long. The CDR3: CASSQEARGRLSRDYGYTF. The CDR3, as DNA: TGCGCCAGCAGCCAAGAGGCGAGGGGGCGTTTGTCCCGGGACTATGGCTACACCTTC.

In its sample, this clone was seen a few times. The chain combines TRBV5-6 with TRBJ2-2; D possibly uses TRBD1 or TRBD2 (5 bases each). This CDR3 spans 15 amino acids. The V gene lost 4 bases and the J gene lost 2 bases, with 12 bases spanning the gap. The germline V gene has CDR1 SGHDT and CDR2 YYEEEE. CDR3 residues: CASSLPGPNTGELFF. The CDR3 DNA reads TGTGCCAGCAGCCTCCCGGGACCTAACACCGGGGAGCTGTTTTTT.

V usage is TRBV21-1 and J usage is TRBJ2-2. TRBV21-1 is a pseudogene locus. The CDR3 covers 12 residues. CDR3 sequence (DNA): TGTGCCAGCATTGGTAACACCGGGGAGCTGTTTTTT. It codes for CASIGNTGELFF.

This clone was seen only a few times. Different DNA sequences within this sample yield the same CDR3. This chain uses TRBV5-1 with TRBJ1-1; D is ambiguous. Germline V gene data show CDR1 as SGHRS and CDR2 as YFSETQ. This CDR3 is 13 amino acids long. Trimming removed 0 bases from V and 5 bases from J, with 8 bases in between. CDR3 DNA sequence: TGCGCCAGCAGCTTGGAGGGCGGGACTGAAGCTTTCTTT. Amino acid sequence: CASSLEGGTEAFF.

This clone was seen only a few times. The V gene is TRBV2, the J gene TRBJ2-7; D is ambiguous. The CDR3 has 15 amino acids. Per the germline V gene, CDR1 is SNHLY and CDR2 is FYNNEI. The V gene lost 2 bases and the J gene lost 3 bases, with 14 bases spanning the gap. This chain's CDR3 is CASSESSQRDYEQYF. DNA for the CDR3: TGTGCCAGCAGTGAAAGTTCGCAAAGGGACTACGAGCAGTACTTC.

This clone occurred a few times. This sequence joins TRBV19 and TRBJ2-3; 7 bases match TRBD2. V gave up 9 bases and J gave up 3 bases; unmatched junction bases: 6. The germline V gene has CDR1 LNHDA and CDR2 SQIVND (reference sequence). The CDR3 sequence is 13 residues long. CDR3 sequence: CASGRGVTDTQYF. The CDR3 nucleotides read TGTGCCAGCGGACGGGGGGTTACAGATACGCAGTATTTT.

The J gene is TRBJ2-5, the V gene TRBV7-7; 11 bases are a match to TRBD2. The germline gives CDR1 SSHAT, CDR2 FNYEAQ (reference sequence). Trimming took 1 base from V and 5 from J; bases not matched to a gene: 9. The CDR3 loop spans 17 amino acids. The CDR3 DNA reads as TGTGCCAGCAGCTTAGAACTAGCGGGGGCATTATCGGAGACCCAGTACTTC. It yields the protein CASSLELAGALSETQYF.

A word on this clone: In the same sample, other DNA sequences code for this CDR3. V and J are TRBV5-1 and TRBJ1-1; weak D call: TRBD1 (6 bases). The CDR3 length is 14 residues. The germline gives CDR1 SGHRS, CDR2 YFSETQ. V lost 3 bases, J lost 2 bases, and 11 bases lay in between. The CDR3 here is CASSSQGGNTEAFF. In DNA form, the CDR3 reads TGCGCCAGCAGCTCACAGGGCGGAAACACTGAAGCTTTCTTT.